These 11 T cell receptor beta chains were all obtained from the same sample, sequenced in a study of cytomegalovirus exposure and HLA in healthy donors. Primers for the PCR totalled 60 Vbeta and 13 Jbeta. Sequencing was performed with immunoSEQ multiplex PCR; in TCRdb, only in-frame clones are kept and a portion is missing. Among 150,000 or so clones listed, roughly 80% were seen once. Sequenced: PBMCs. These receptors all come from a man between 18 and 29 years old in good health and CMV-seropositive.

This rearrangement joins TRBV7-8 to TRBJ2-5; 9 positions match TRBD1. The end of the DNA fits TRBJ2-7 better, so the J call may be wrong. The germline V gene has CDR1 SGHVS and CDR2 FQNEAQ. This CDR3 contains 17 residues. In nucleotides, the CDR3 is TGTGCCAGCAGCTTAGAGCTTTTAGGACAGGGGTCCTACGAGCAGTACTTC. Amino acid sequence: CASSLELLGQGSYEQYF.

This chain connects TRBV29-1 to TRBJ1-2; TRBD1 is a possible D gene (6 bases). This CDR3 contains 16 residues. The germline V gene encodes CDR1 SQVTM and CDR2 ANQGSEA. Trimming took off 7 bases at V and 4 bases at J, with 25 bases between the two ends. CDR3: CSAGGGQLRRSYGYTF. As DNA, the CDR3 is TGCAGCGCCGGGGGGGGGCAGCTCCGGCGAAGCTATGGCTACACCTTC.

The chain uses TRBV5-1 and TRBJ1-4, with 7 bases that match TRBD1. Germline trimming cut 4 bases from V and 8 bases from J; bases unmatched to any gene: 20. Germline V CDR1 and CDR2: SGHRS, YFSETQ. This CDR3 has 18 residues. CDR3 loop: CASSATPQLGQQREKLFF. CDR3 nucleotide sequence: TGCGCCAGCAGCGCTACCCCCCAGTTGGGACAGCAGCGGGAAAAACTGTTTTTT.

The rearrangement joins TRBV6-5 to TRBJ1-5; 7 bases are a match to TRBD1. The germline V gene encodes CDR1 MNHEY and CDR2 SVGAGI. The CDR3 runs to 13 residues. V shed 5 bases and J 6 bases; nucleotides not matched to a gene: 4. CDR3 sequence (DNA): TGTGCCAGCAGTGACAGGGAAGGTCAGCCCCAGCATTTT. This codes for CASSDREGQPQHF.

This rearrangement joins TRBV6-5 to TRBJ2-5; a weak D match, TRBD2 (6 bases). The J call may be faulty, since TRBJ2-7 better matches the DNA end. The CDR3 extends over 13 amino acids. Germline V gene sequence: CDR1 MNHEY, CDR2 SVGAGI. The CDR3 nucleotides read TGTGCCAGCGTTTCTAGCGCCGCCTACGAGCAGTACTTC. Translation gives CASVSSAAYEQYF.

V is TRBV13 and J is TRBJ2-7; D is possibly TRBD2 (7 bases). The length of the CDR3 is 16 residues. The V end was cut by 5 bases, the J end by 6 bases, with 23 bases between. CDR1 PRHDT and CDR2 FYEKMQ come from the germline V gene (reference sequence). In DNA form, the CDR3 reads TGTGCCAGCAGCCCAGAGGGCGGGGGCGTAACTCGCGAGCAGTACTTC. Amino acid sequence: CASSPEGGGVTREQYF.

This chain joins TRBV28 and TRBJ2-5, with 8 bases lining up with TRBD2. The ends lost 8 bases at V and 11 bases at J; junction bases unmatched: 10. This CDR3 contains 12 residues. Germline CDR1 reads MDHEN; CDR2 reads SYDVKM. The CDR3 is CASCSGREEQYF. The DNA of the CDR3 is TGTGCCAGCTGCAGCGGGAGAGAAGAGCAGTACTTC. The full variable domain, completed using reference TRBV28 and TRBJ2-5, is DVKVTQSSRYLVKRTGEKVFLECVQDMDHENMFWYRQDPGLGLRLIYFSYDVKMKEKGDIPEGYSVSREKKERFSLILESASTNQTSMYLCASCSGREEQYFGPGTRLLVL.

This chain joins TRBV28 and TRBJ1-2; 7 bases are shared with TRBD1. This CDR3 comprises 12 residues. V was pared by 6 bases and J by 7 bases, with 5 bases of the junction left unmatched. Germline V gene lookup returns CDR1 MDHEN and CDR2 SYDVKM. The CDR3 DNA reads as TGTGCCAGCAGAACAGGGGCGGCTGGCTACACCTTC. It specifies CASRTGAAGYTF.

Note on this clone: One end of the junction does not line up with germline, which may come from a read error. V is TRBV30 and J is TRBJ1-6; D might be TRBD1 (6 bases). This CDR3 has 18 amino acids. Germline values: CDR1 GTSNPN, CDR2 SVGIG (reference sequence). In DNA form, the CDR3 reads TGTACCTGGAGAGGGAGAAAGGACAGTAGCTCCTATAATTCACCCCTCCACTTT. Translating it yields CTWRGRKDSSSYNSPLHF.

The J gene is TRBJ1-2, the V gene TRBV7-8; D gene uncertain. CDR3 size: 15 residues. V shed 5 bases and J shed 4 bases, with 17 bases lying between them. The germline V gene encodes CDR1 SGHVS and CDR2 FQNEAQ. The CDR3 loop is CASSTPGKILYGYTF. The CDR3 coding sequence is TGTGCCAGCAGCACTCCGGGGAAAATCCTCTATGGCTACACCTTC.

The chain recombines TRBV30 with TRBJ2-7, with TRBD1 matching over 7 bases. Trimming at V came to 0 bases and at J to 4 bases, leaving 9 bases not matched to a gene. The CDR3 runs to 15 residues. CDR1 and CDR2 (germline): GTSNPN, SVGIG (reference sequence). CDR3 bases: TGTGCCTGGAGTGTAGTGGCGACAGGGTCTTACGAGCAGTACTTC. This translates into CAWSVVATGSYEQYF.